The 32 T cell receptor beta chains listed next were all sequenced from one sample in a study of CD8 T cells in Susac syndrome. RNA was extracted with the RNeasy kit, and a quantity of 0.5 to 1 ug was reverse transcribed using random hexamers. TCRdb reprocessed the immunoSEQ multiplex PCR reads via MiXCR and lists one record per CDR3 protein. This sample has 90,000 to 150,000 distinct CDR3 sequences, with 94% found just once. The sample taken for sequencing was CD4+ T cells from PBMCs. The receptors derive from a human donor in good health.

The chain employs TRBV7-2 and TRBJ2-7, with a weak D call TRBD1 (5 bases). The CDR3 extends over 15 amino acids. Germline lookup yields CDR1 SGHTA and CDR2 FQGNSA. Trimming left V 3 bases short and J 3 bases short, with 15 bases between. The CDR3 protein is CASSFPPGQGYEQYF. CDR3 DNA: TGTGCCAGCAGCTTCCCCCCTGGGCAGGGCTACGAGCAGTACTTC.

In DNA, the CDR3 is TGCGCCAGCAGTGAAGGACCGAACGAGCAGTACTTC. The encoded protein is CASSEGPNEQYF. The V and J genes are TRBV10-2 and TRBJ2-7; unclear D gene. CDR3 length: 12 amino acids. Germline CDR1 WSHSY, CDR2 SAAADI. Trimming shortened V by 3 bases and J by 5 bases, and 8 bases separated the two germline ends.

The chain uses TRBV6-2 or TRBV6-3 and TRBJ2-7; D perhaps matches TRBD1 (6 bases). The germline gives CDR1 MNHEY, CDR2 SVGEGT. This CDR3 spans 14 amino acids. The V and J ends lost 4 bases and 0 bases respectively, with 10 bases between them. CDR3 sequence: CASSFRDNSYEQYF. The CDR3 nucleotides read TGTGCCAGCAGTTTCCGGGACAACTCCTACGAGCAGTACTTC.

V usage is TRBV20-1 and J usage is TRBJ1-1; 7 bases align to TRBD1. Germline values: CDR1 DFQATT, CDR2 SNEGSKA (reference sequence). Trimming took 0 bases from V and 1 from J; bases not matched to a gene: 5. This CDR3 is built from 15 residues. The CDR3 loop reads CSARDPRTGNTEAFF. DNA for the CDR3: TGCAGTGCTAGAGATCCCCGGACAGGGAACACTGAAGCTTTCTTT.

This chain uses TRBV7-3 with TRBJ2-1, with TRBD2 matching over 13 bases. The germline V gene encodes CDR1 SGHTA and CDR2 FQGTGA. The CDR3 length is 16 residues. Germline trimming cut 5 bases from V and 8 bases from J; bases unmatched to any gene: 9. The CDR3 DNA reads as TGTGCCAGCAGCCCTATCGGACTAGCGGGAGCCCATGAGCAGTTCTTC. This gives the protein CASSPIGLAGAHEQFF. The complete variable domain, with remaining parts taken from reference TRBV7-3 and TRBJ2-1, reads GAGVSQTPSNKVTEKGKYVELRCDPISGHTALYWYRQSLGQGPEFLIYFQGTGAADDSGLPNDRFFAVRPEGSVSTLKIQRTERGDSAVYLCASSPIGLAGAHEQFFGPGTRLTVL.

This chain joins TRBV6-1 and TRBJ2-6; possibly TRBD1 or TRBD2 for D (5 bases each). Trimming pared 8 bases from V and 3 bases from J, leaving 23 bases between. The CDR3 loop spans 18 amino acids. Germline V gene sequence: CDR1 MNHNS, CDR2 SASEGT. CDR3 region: CASYFGTSRAGGANVLTF. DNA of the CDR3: TGTGCCAGCTATTTTGGGACGTCCAGAGCTGGTGGGGCCAACGTCCTGACTTTC.

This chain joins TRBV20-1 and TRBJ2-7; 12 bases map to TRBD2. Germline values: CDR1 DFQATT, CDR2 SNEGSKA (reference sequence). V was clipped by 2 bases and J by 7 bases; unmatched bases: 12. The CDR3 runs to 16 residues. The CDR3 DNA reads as TGCAGTGCTAGACAGATCGGACTAGCGGGACCACGGGAGCAGTACTTC. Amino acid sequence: CSARQIGLAGPREQYF.

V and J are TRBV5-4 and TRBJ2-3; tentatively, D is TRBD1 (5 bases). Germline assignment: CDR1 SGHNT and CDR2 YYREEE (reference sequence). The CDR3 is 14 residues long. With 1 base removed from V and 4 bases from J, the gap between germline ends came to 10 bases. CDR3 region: CASSLFAGSDTQYF. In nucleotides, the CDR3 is TGTGCCAGCAGCTTGTTTGCAGGGTCAGATACGCAGTATTTT.

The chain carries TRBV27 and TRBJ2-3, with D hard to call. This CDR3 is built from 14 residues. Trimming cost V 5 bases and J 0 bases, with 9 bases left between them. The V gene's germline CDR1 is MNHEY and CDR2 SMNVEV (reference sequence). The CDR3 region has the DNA TGTGCCAGCAGTCCCAGTTGGAGCACAGATACGCAGTATTTT. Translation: CASSPSWSTDTQYF.

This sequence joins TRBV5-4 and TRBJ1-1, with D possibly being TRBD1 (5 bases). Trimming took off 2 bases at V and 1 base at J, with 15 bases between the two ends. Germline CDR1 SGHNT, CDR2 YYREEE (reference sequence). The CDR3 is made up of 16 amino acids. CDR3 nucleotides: TGTGCCAGCAGCTTAGGGTCGGGGGTGGCGAACACTGAAGCTTTCTTT. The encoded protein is CASSLGSGVANTEAFF.

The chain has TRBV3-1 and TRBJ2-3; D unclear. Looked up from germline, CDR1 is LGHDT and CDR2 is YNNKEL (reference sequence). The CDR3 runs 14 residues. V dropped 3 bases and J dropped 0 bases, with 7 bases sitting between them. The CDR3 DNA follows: TGTGCCAGCAGCCAGACTCCTAGCACAGATACGCAGTATTTT. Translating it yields CASSQTPSTDTQYF.

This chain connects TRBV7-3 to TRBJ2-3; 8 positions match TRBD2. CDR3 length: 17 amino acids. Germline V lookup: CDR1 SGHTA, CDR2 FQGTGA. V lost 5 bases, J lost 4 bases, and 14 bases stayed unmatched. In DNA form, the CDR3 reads TGTGCCAGCAGCCCAGGTTCGGGTAGCGGGAACTCAGATACGCAGTATTTT. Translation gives CASSPGSGSGNSDTQYF.

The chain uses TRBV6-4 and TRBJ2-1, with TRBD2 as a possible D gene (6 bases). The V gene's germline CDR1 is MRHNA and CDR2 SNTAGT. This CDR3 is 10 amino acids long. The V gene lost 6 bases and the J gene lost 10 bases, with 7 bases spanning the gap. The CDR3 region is CASSAGEQFF. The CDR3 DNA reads TGTGCCAGCAGCGCGGGGGAGCAGTTCTTC.

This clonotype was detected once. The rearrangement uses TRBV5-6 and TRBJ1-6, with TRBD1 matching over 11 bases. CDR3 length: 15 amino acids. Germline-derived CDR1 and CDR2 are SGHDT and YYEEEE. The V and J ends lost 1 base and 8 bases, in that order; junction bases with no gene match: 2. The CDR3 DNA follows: TGTGCCAGCAGCTTGCGGGGACAGGGGGATTCACCCCTCCACTTT. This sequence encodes CASSLRGQGDSPLHF.

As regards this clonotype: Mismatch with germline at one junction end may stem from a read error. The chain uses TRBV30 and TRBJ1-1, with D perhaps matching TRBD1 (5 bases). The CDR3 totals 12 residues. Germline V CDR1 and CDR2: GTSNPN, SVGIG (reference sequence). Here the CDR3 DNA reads TGTGTCTGGAGTCGAGGGGACACTGAAGCTTTCTTT. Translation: CVWSRGDTEAFF.

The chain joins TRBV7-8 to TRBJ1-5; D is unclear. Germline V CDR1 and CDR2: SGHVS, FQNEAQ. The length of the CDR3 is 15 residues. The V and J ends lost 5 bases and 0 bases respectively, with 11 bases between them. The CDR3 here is CASSTRLYSNQPQHF. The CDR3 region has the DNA TGTGCCAGCAGCACAAGGTTATATAGCAATCAGCCCCAGCATTTT.

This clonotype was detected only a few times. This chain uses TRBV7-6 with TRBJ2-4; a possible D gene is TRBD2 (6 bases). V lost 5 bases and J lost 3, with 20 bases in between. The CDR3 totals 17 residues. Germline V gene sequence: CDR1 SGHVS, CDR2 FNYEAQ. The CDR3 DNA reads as TGTGCCAGCAGCCCCGAAGGAAGGGAGGCGGTCAAAAACATTCAGTACTTC. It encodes CASSPEGREAVKNIQYF. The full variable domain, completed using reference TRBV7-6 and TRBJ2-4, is GAGVSQSPRYKVTKRGQDVALRCDPISGHVSLYWYRQALGQGPEFLTYFNYEAQQDKSGLPNDRFSAERPEGSISTLTIQRTEQRDSAMYRCASSPEGREAVKNIQYFGAGTRLSVL.

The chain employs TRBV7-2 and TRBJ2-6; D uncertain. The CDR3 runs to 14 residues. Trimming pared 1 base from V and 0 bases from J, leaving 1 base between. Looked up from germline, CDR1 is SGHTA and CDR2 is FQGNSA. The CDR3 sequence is CASSLGSGANVLTF. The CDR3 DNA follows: TGTGCCAGCAGCTTAGGCTCTGGGGCCAACGTCCTGACTTTC.

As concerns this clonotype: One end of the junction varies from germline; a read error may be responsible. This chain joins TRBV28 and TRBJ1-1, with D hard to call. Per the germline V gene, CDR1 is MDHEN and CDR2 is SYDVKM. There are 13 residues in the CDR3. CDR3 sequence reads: CANSGPLNTEAFF. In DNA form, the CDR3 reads TGTGCCAACAGTGGACCTTTGAACACTGAAGCTTTCTTT.

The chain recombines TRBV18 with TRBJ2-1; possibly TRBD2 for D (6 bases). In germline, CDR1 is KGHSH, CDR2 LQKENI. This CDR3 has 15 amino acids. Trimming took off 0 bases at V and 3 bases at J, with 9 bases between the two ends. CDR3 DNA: TGTGCCAGCTCACCACCGGGACTGAGCTACAATGAGCAGTTCTTC. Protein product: CASSPPGLSYNEQFF.

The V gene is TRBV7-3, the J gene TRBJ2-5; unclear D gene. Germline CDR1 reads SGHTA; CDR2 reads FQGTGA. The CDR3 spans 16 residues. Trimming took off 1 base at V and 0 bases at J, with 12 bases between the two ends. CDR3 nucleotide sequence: TGTGCCAGCAGCTTAAATCCTGTGGGGAACCAAGAGACCCAGTACTTC. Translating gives CASSLNPVGNQETQYF.

CDR3 in amino acids: CSASQENTEAFF. The DNA for the CDR3 is TGCAGTGCTAGTCAAGAGAACACTGAAGCTTTCTTT. The V call is TRBV20-1, the J call TRBJ1-1; D is unclear. The CDR3 length is 12 residues. V lost 3 bases and J 1 base, leaving 6 bases between the germline ends. Looked up from germline, CDR1 is DFQATT and CDR2 is SNEGSKA (reference sequence).

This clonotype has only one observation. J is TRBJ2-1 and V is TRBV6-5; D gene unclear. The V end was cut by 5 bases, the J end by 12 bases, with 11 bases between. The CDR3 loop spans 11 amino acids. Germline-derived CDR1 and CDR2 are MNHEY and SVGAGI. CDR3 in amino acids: CASSLGPWQFF. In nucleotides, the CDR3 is TGTGCCAGCAGTCTAGGGCCTTGGCAGTTCTTC.

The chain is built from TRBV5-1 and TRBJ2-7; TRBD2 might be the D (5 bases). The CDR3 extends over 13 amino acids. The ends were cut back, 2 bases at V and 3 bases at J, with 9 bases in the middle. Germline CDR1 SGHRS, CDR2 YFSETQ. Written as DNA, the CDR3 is TGCGCCAGCAGCTTAGACTATAACTACGAGCAGTACTTC. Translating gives CASSLDYNYEQYF.

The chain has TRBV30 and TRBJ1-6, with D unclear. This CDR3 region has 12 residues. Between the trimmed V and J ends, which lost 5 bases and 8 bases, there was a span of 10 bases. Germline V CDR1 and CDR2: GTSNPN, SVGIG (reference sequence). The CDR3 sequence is CAWDQEYSPLHF. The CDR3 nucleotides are TGTGCCTGGGACCAGGAGTATTCACCCCTCCACTTT.

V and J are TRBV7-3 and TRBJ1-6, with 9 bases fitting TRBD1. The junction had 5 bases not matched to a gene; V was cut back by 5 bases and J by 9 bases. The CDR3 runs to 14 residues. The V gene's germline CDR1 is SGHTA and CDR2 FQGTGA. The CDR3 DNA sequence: TGTGCCAGCAGCGAAGGACAGGGGAGTTCACCCCTCCACTTT. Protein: CASSEGQGSSPLHF.

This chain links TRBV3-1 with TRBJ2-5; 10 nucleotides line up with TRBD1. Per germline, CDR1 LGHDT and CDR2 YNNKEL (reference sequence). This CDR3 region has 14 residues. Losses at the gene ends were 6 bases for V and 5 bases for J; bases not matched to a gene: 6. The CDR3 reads CASSSGTGAETQYF. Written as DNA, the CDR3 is TGTGCCAGCAGTTCCGGGACAGGGGCCGAGACCCAGTACTTC.

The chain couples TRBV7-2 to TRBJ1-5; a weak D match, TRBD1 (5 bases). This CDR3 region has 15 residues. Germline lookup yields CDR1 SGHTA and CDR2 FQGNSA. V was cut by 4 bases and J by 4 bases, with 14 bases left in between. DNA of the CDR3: TGTGCCAGCAGCTGGGTTGGGGGAGGGAATCAGCCCCAGCATTTT. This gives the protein CASSWVGGGNQPQHF.

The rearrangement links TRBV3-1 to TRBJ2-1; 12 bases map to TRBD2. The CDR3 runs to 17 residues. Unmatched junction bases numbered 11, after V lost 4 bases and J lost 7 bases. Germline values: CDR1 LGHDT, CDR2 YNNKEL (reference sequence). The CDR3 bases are TGTGCCAGCAGCCCCCCTAGCGGGAGGGCCCTGAGGAATGAGCAGTTCTTC. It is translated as CASSPPSGRALRNEQFF.

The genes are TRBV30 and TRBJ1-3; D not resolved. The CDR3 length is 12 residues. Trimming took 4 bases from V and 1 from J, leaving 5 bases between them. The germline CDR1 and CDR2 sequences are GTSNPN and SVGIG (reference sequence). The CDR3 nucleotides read TGTGCCTGGACAGAATCTGGAAACACCATATATTTT. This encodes CAWTESGNTIYF.

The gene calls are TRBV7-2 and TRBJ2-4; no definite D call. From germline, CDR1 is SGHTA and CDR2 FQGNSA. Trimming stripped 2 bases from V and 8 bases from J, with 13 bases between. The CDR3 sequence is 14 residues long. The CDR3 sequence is CASSLRGLRDIQYF. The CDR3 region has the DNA TGTGCCAGCAGCTTACGAGGTCTACGTGACATTCAGTACTTC.

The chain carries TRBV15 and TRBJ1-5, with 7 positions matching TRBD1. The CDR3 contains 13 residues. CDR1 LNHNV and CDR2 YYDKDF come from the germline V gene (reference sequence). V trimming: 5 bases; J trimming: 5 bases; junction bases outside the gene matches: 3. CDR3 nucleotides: TGTGCCACCAGCTGGGACAGAGATCAGCCCCAGCATTTT. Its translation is CATSWDRDQPQHF. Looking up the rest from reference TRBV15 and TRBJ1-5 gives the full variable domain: DAMVIQNPRYQVTQFGKPVTLSCSQTLNHNVMYWYQQKSSQAPKLLFHYYDKDFNNEADTPDNFQSRRPNTSFCFLDIRSPGLGDTAMYLCATSWDRDQPQHFGDGTRLSIL.